A selection of T cell receptor beta chains follows, all from one sample in a study of T cell repertoires in cytomegalovirus infection. TCRdb redid the calling of the reads with MiXCR, one entry per CDR3 protein. The sample carries around 450,000 distinct CDR3 sequences, around 10% recorded once. The sequenced material came from PBMCs. Receptors were obtained from a human donor in good health (CMV status not recorded). Some clones in this sample may be carry-over from other donors' samples. Each CDR3 is given without its conserved first and last residue.

ASSESTGSGEAF	TRBV2	12
ASSLSGDRGPRYEAF	TRBV7-6	15
ASSLIVSQTDTQY	TRBV5-6	13
ASSPRGSSGFSAKNIQY	TRBV7-8	17
ASSSHKVAYEQY	TRBV6-1	12
ASMGQGAHEAF	TRBV19	11
ASSWDGNQPQH	TRBV25-1	11
ASSRQHGNTIY	TRBV19	11
SVTPGQGNYGYT	TRBV29-1	12
SAEGQGRDTQY	TRBV20-1	11
ASSENRANTDTQY	TRBV6-1	13
ASSWSGGGYNEQF	TRBV7-3	13
ASSELATTGELF	TRBV2	12
ASSLVGRTDTQY	TRBV5-1	12
ASSSTSGETQY	TRBV7-3	11
AWTGVTEAF	TRBV30	9
ASSPGTGGIGYT	TRBV7-9	12
ASSLRRGLGNEQF	TRBV27	13
ASSELAGGTKETQY	TRBV28	14
ASSQERLEDYNSPLH	TRBV3-1	15
ASSPPRGQTYEQY	TRBV28	13
ASSRGVGQRSGNTIY	TRBV3-1	15
ASSQQGETTQY	TRBV7-9	11
ASSPTAGADTIY	TRBV18	12
SASGPQGAAF	TRBV20-1	10
SAAGADEKLF	TRBV20-1	10
ASSEYRVGNEQF	TRBV6-4	12
ASSALPGTSSSDTQY	TRBV25-1	15
ASSLEGGHENIQY	TRBV7-8	13
ASSQGRTEAF	TRBV4-1	10
ASGWSGTVNEKLF	TRBV27	13
ASSLEGTGFRGELF	TRBV5-1	14
SGDTYEQY	TRBV20-1	8
ATLWDRENEQF	TRBV10-3	11
ASIATSGDNEQF	TRBV28	12
SVEQGDAQY	TRBV29-1	9
ASSERLAGGLAGELF	TRBV6-1	15
ASSLVPAGGINTGELF	TRBV11-2	16
ASRKWGGLTDTQY	TRBV11-2	13
ASSLGDSSYNEQF	TRBV11-2	13
ASSQEGLEAVNEQF	TRBV4-2	14
ASSFTGTEKNYGYT	TRBV7-9	14
ASSQSGTGGEKLF	TRBV6-5	13
ASRSSDMNTEAF	TRBV3-1	12
ASSYSSDRANYGYT	TRBV6-5	14
ASTQARQWDLGEQY	TRBV19	14
ASSQGAGLQPQH	TRBV3-1	12
SARDPLRDSYGYT	TRBV20-1	13
ASSTDRDYLYNEQF	TRBV13	14
ASKGGSSYNSPLH	TRBV28	13
SAYGQSQETQY	TRBV20-1	11
ASSSPLAGYNEQF	TRBV12-3/TRBV12-4	13
ASSLGGGRINEQF	TRBV7-2	13
ASSLARQGEKLF	TRBV7-9	12
ASMQGLLQETQY	TRBV2	12
ASTPARQSYEQY	TRBV27	12
ASSWGPDQPQH	TRBV7-8	11
ASRPGTGAYNEQF	TRBV5-4	13
ASSFQRGGRTGELF	TRBV7-3	14
SAISRDNEQF	TRBV20-1	10